This T cell receptor (beta chain) was captured by sequencing in a study of T cell repertoires in ileal Crohn's disease. TCRdb's table, derived via immunoSEQ multiplex PCR, lists solely in-frame clones and lacks some. The profile shows 13,000 to 15,000 clones, about 85% of them singletons. Whole-study findings and limits: High-frequency clones were more common in sorted CD8 than CD4 cells.

Germline V gives CDR1 SSHAT, CDR2 FNYEAQ (reference sequence). The CDR3 consists of 16 residues. For this clone: The target antigen is unknown. One end of the junction varies from germline; a read error may be responsible.

The sequencing input was ileal tissue. The chain carries TRBV7-7 and TRBJ1-4, with a tentative D call TRBD1 (6 bases). This receptor was obtained from an adult with Crohn's disease. CDR3 nucleotide sequence: TGTGCTAGCAGCTTGGGGAACAGGGCCACTAATGAAAAACTGTTTTTT. The encoded protein is CASSLGNRATNEKLFF.